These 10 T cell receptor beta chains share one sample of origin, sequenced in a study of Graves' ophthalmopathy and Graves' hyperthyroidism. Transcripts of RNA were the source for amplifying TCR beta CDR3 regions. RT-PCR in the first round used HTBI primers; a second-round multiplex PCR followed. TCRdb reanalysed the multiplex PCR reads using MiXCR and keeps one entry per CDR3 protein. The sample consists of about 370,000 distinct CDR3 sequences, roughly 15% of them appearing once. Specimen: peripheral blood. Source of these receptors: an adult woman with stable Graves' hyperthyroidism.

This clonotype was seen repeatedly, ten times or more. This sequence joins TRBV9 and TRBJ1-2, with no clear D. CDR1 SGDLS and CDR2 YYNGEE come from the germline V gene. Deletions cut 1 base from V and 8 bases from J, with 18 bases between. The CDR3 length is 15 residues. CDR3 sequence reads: CASSVYQGDASGYTF. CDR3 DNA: TGTGCCAGCAGCGTATATCAAGGAGACGCGTCCGGCTACACCTTC.

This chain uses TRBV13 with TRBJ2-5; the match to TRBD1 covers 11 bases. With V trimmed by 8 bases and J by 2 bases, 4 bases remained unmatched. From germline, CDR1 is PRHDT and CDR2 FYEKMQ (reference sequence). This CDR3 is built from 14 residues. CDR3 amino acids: CASGGQGDQETQYF. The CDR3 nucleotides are TGTGCCAGCGGGGGACAGGGGGATCAAGAGACCCAGTACTTC. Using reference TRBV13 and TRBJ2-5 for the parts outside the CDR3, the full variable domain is AAGVIQSPRHLIKEKRETATLKCYPIPRHDTVYWYQQGPGQDPQFLISFYEKMQSDKGSIPDRFSAQQFSDYHSELNMSSLELGDSALYFCASGGQGDQETQYFGPGTRLLVL.

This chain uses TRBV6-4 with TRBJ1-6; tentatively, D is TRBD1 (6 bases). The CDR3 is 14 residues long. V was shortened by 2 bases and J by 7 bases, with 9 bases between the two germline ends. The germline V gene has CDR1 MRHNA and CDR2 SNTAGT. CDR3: CASSDQGRNSPLHF. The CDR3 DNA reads TGTGCCAGCAGTGACCAGGGGAGGAATTCACCCCTCCACTTT.

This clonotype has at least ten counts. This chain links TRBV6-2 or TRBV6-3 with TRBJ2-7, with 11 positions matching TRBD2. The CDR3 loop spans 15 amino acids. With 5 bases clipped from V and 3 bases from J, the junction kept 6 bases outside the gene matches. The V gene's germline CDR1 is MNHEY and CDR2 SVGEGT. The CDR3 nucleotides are TGTGCCAGCAGTACATCCGGGACTAGCGGCTACGAGCAGTACTTC. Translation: CASSTSGTSGYEQYF.

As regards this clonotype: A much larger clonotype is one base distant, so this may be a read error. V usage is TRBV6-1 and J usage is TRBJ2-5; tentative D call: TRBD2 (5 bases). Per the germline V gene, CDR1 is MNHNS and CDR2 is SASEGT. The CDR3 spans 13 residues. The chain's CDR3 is CVSEWTSTETQYF. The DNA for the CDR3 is TGTGTCAGCGAGTGGACTTCCACAGAGACCCAGTACTTC.

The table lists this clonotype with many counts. The CDR3 sequence is CASSYSWWAGDSNQPQHF. In DNA, the CDR3 is TGTGCCAGCAGTTACTCCTGGTGGGCTGGGGATAGCAATCAGCCCCAGCATTTT. The V and J genes are TRBV6-2 or TRBV6-3 and TRBJ1-5; D not certain. This CDR3 region has 18 residues. V was cut by 0 bases and J by 0 bases, with 15 bases left in between. The germline V gene encodes CDR1 MNHEY and CDR2 SVGEGT.

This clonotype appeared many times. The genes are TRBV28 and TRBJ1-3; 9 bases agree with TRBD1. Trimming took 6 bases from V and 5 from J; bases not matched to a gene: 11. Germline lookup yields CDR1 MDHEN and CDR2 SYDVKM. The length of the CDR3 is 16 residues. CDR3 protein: CASRARPGQGRNTIYF. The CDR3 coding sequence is TGTGCCAGCAGAGCTCGACCGGGACAGGGAAGAAACACCATATATTTT.

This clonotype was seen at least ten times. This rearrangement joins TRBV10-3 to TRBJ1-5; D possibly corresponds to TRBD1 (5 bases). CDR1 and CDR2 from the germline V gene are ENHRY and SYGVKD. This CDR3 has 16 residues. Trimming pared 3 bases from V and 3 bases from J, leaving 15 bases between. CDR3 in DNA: TGTGCCATCAGTGAAGAGGCAGGGCAGACCAATCAGCCCCAGCATTTT. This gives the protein CAISEEAGQTNQPQHF.

The CDR3 protein is CASSLVGSGAKNIQYF. CDR3 nucleotide sequence: TGTGCCAGCAGCTTAGTAGGGTCTGGGGCCAAAAACATTCAGTACTTC. The rearrangement joins TRBV7-9 to TRBJ2-4; D ambiguous. The V end lost 1 base, the J end lost 1 base, and 11 bases lay between the germline ends. The CDR3 has 16 amino acids. Germline CDR1 and CDR2: SEHNR and FQNEAQ (reference sequence).

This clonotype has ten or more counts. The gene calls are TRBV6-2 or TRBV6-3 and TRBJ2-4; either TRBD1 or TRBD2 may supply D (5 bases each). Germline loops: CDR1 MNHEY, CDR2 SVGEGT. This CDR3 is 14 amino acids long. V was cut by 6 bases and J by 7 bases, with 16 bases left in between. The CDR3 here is CASSQRDGMNIQYF. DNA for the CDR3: TGTGCCAGCAGCCAACGGGACGGGATGAACATTCAGTACTTC.